The 3 T cell receptor beta chains presented below share a single source sample, sequenced in a study of T cells in Graves' hyperthyroidism and ophthalmopathy. TCR beta CDR3 region amplification was performed from RNA transcripts. HTBI primers were employed in a first-round RT-PCR of the TCR CDR3. Each CDR3 protein is one row after TCRdb ran MiXCR on the multiplex PCR reads. The table has some 360,000 distinct CDR3 sequences, over 11% seen once. The sequencing input was blood. These receptors all come from a woman aged 60 to 75 with Graves' hyperthyroidism.

There are many counts of this clonotype. The genes are TRBV19 and TRBJ1-1; D is undetermined. Deletions cut 5 bases from V and 0 bases from J, with 7 bases between. The CDR3 spans 13 residues. Germline CDR1 LNHDA, CDR2 SQIVND (reference sequence). CDR3 nucleotides: TGTGCCAGTAGTGCTCCACTGAACACTGAAGCTTTCTTT. This codes for CASSAPLNTEAFF. Drawing the rest from reference TRBV19 and TRBJ1-1, the complete variable domain is DGGITQSPKYLFRKEGQNVTLSCEQNLNHDAMYWYRQDPGQGLRLIYYSQIVNDFQKGDIAEGYSVSREKKESFPLTVTSAQKNPTAFYLCASSAPLNTEAFFGQGTRLTVV.

This clonotype was detected many times. CDR3 sequence: CAWSGGSGNEKLFF. CDR3 coding DNA: TGTGCCTGGAGTGGAGGGTCGGGGAATGAAAAACTGTTTTTT. The rearrangement links TRBV30 to TRBJ1-4; D is unresolved. V lost 1 base, J lost 5 bases, and 11 bases lay in between. The germline gives CDR1 GTSNPN, CDR2 SVGIG (reference sequence). The CDR3 covers 14 residues.

The table lists this clonotype with many counts. This chain uses TRBV28 with TRBJ1-6; a possible D gene is TRBD1 (5 bases). V lost 3 bases, J lost 4 bases, and 13 bases lay in between. The CDR3 spans 16 residues. Germline values: CDR1 MDHEN, CDR2 SYDVKM. In DNA, the CDR3 is TGTGCCAGCAGTTTGTGGGGGTCCAGATATAATTCACCCCTCCACTTT. Its protein product is CASSLWGSRYNSPLHF. The full variable domain, with the rest looked up from reference TRBV28 and TRBJ1-6, is DVKVTQSSRYLVKRTGEKVFLECVQDMDHENMFWYRQDPGLGLRLIYFSYDVKMKEKGDIPEGYSVSREKKERFSLILESASTNQTSMYLCASSLWGSRYNSPLHFGNGTRLTVT.